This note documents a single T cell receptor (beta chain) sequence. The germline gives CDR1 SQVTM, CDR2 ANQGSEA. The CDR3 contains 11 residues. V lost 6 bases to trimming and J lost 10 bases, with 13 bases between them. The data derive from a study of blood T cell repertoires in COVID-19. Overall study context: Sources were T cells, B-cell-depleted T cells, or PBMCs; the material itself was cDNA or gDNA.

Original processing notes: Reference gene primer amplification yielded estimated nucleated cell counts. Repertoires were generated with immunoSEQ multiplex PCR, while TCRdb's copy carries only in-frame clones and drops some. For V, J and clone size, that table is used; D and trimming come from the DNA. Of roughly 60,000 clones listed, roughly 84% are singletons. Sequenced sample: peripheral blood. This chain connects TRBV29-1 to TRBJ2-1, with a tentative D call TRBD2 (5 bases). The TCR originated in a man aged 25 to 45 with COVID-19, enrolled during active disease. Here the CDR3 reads CSVPTRKEQFF. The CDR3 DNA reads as TGCAGCGTCCCAACTAGGAAAGAGCAGTTCTTC.